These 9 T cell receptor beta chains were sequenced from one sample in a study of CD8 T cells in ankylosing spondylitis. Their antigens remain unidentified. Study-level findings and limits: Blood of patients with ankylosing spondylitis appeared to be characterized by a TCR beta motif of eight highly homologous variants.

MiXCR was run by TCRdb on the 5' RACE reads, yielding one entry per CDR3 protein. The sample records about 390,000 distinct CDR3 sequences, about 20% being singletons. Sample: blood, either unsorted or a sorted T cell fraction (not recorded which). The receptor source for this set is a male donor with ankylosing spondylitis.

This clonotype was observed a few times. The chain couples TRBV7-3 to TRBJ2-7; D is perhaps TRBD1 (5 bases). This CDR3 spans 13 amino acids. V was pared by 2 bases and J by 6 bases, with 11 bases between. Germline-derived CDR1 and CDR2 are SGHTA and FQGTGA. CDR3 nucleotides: TGTGCCAGCAGCTTAGGTAGGGGCTCCGAGCAGTACTTC. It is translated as CASSLGRGSEQYF.

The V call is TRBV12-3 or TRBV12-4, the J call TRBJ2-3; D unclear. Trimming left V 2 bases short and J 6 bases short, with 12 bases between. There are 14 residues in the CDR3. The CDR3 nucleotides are TGTGCCAGCAGTTTAAGCCCTCGACCCGATACGCAGTATTTT. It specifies CASSLSPRPDTQYF.

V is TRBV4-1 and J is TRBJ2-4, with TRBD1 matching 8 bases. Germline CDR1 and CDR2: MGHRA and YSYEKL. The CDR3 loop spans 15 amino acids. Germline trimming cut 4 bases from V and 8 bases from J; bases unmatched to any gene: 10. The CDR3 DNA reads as TGCGCCAGCAGCCGGCTACCAGGGGGCTCGGACATTCAGTACTTC. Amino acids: CASSRLPGGSDIQYF.

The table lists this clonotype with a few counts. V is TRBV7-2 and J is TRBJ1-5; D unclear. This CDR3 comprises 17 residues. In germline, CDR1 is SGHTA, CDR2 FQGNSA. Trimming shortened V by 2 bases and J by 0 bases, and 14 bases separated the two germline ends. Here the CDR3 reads CASSLSPLGDSNQPQHF. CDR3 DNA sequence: TGTGCCAGCAGCTTAAGTCCCTTAGGCGATAGCAATCAGCCCCAGCATTTT.

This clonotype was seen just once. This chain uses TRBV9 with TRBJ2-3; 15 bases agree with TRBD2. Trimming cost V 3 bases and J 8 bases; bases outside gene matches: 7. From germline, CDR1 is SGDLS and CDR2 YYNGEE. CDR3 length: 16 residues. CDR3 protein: CASSATGLAGGPTQYF. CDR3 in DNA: TGTGCCAGCAGCGCAACCGGACTAGCGGGAGGGCCTACGCAGTATTTT.

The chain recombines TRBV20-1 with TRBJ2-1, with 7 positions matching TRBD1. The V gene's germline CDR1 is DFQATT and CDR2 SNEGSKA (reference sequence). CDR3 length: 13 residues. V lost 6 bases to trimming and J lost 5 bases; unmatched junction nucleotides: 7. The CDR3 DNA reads TGCAGTGCCCACAGGGGTTTAAACAATGAGCAGTTCTTC. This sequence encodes CSAHRGLNNEQFF.

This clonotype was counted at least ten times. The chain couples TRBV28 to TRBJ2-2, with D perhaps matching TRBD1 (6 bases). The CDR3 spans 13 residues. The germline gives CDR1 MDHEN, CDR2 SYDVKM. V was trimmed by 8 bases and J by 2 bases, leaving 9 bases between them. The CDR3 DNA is TGTGCCAGCGAGGGGACAAACACCGGGGAGCTGTTTTTT. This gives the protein CASEGTNTGELFF.

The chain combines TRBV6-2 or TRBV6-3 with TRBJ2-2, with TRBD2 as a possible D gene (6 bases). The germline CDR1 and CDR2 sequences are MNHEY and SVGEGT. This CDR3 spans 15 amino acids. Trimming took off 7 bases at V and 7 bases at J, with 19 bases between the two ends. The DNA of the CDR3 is TGTGCCAGCATGGGACTCCGGGCCCCAGACGGGGAGCTGTTTTTT. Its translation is CASMGLRAPDGELFF.

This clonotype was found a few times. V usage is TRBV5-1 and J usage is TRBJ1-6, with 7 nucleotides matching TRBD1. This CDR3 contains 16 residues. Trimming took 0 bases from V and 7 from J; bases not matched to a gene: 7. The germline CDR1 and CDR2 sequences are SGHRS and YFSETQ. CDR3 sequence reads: CASSLAPGTANSPLHF. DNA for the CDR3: TGCGCCAGCAGCTTGGCCCCCGGGACAGCCAATTCACCCCTCCACTTT.